One and the same sample provided the 27 T cell receptor beta chains below, sequenced in a study of a mutant IDH1 vaccine in newly diagnosed glioma. Antigen specificity for these receptors is unknown. This sample's time point: week 11, during vaccination. The study gave 300 ug of mutant IDH1 20-mer peptide per vaccine dose, with topical imiquimod. Only in-frame clones appear in the TCRdb table, and some are missing; sequencing was by immunoSEQ multiplex PCR. The sample lists about 21,000 clones, roughly 91% occurring once. The sample here was PBMCs, taken from a glioma patient whose treatment included an IDH1 peptide vaccine. The receptors were sampled from a woman in her thirties or forties with glioma.

The V gene is TRBV6-1, the J gene TRBJ2-1; 8 positions match TRBD1. This CDR3 is built from 15 residues. Germline V gene lookup returns CDR1 MNHNS and CDR2 SASEGT. V lost 9 bases, J lost 7 bases, and 14 bases stayed unmatched. The CDR3 spells CASKSGTGIRNEQFF. For the CDR3, the DNA is TGTGCCAGTAAATCCGGGACAGGCATCAGGAATGAGCAGTTCTTC.

The chain uses TRBV14 and TRBJ1-5; no firm D call. Trimming removed 1 base from V and 4 bases from J, with 11 bases in between. The CDR3 loop spans 15 amino acids. Germline V gives CDR1 SGHDN, CDR2 FVKESK. CDR3 region: CASSQGSGYNQPQHF. CDR3 DNA sequence: TGTGCCAGCAGCCAAGGGAGCGGCTATAATCAGCCCCAGCATTTT.

V gene TRBV11-2 combines with J gene TRBJ2-1; no definite D call. V lost 5 bases and J 0 bases, leaving 8 bases between the germline ends. This CDR3 spans 14 amino acids. CDR1 is SGHAT and CDR2 is FQNNGV in the germline V gene. CDR3 sequence (DNA): TGTGCCAGCAGCCCTTCTCTCTCCTACAATGAGCAGTTCTTC. Its translation: CASSPSLSYNEQFF.

J is TRBJ2-5 and V is TRBV6-1; 12 bases are a match to TRBD2. This CDR3 spans 17 amino acids. Germline-derived CDR1 and CDR2 are MNHNS and SASEGT. V shed 0 bases, J shed 2 bases, and the junction held 4 bases outside the gene matches. The CDR3 loop reads CASSEAFLAGGQETQYF. The CDR3 DNA reads as TGTGCCAGCAGTGAAGCTTTTCTAGCGGGAGGGCAAGAGACCCAGTACTTC.

CDR3 DNA: TGTGCCAGCAGTTACTCGATAAGCTCAATTAATGGGCAGTACTTC. It encodes CASSYSISSINGQYF. The rearrangement links TRBV6-5 to TRBJ2-7; no reliable D call. Germline V gene lookup returns CDR1 MNHEY and CDR2 SVGAGI. CDR3 length equals 15 residues. V dropped 0 bases and J dropped 9 bases, with 18 bases sitting between them.

CDR3 in amino acids: CASSPETGDGYTF. Here the CDR3 DNA reads TGTGCCAGCAGTCCGGAGACAGGGGATGGCTACACCTTC. V usage is TRBV5-6 and J usage is TRBJ1-2, with 8 nucleotides matching TRBD1. The junction had 6 bases not matched to a gene; V was cut back by 5 bases and J by 6 bases. Germline V CDR1 and CDR2: SGHDT, YYEEEE. The length of the CDR3 is 13 residues.

The rearrangement links TRBV25-1 to TRBJ2-5, with unresolved D. The last part of the DNA fits TRBJ2-7 better; the J call may be wrong. The CDR3 totals 11 residues. From germline, CDR1 is MGHDK and CDR2 SYGVNS. The CDR3 spells CASSIRYEQYF. In nucleotides, the CDR3 is TGTGCCAGCAGTATTAGATACGAGCAGTACTTC.

The V and J genes are TRBV5-4 and TRBJ2-5, with TRBD1 matching over 8 bases. The CDR3 is 15 amino acids. Germline V gives CDR1 SGHNT, CDR2 YYREEE (reference sequence). Trimming at V came to 2 bases and at J to 5 bases, leaving 8 bases not matched to a gene. The CDR3 DNA sequence: TGTGCCAGCAGCTTTCCCTCAGGGGGCTTGGAGACCCAGTACTTC. This sequence encodes CASSFPSGGLETQYF.

The rearrangement joins TRBV18 to TRBJ1-1; D is possibly TRBD1 (5 bases). This CDR3 contains 15 residues. Trimming stripped 4 bases from V and 0 bases from J, with 12 bases between. Germline V gene lookup returns CDR1 KGHSH and CDR2 LQKENI. The CDR3, as DNA: TGTGCCAGCTCACTAACCGGGGCGCTGAACACTGAAGCTTTCTTT. Its protein is CASSLTGALNTEAFF. Full variable domain (missing parts from reference TRBV18 and TRBJ1-1): NAGVMQNPRHLVRRRGQEARLRCSPMKGHSHVYWYRQLPEEGLKFMVYLQKENIIDESGMPKERFSAEFPKEGPSILRIQQVVRGDSAAYFCASSLTGALNTEAFFGQGTRLTVV.

The CDR3 nucleotides are TGCGCCAGCAGCTTTCTTTTTCCCGGGGACACTGAAGCTTTCTTT. It encodes CASSFLFPGDTEAFF. The rearrangement joins TRBV5-1 to TRBJ1-1; D not certain. CDR3 length: 15 residues. CDR1 is SGHRS, CDR2 YFSETQ, per germline. Trimming cost V 2 bases and J 3 bases, with 14 bases left between them.

V and J are TRBV2 and TRBJ1-5; D not certain. Trimming removed 7 bases at V and 1 base at J, with 14 bases between. CDR1 is SNHLY and CDR2 is FYNNEI in the germline V gene. The CDR3 consists of 15 residues. The CDR3: CASTREKGSNQPQHF. For the CDR3, the DNA is TGTGCCAGCACACGCGAAAAAGGGAGCAATCAGCCCCAGCATTTT.

The rearrangement joins TRBV6-5 to TRBJ1-1; no definite D call. V was trimmed by 7 bases and J by 1 base, leaving 4 bases between them. Looked up from germline, CDR1 is MNHEY and CDR2 is SVGAGI. This CDR3 region has 11 residues. CDR3 amino acids: CASIQNTEAFF. CDR3 nucleotides: TGTGCCAGCATCCAGAACACTGAAGCTTTCTTT.

This chain joins TRBV30 and TRBJ1-3; 8 bases map to TRBD1. Germline CDR1 GTSNPN, CDR2 SVGIG (reference sequence). The CDR3 is made up of 13 amino acids. The junction had 0 bases not matched to a gene; V was cut back by 5 bases and J by 0 bases. Written as DNA, the CDR3 is TGTGCCTGGGGGACAGGCTCTGGAAACACCATATATTTT. Amino acids: CAWGTGSGNTIYF.

This chain uses TRBV6-5 with TRBJ1-1; 10 bases are shared with TRBD1. Looked up from germline, CDR1 is MNHEY and CDR2 is SVGAGI. Trimming at V came to 11 bases and at J to 4 bases, leaving 7 bases not matched to a gene. The CDR3 has 13 residues. CDR3 in DNA: TGTGCCGTAGACAGGGGGCGAGGCACTGAAGCTTTCTTT. It codes for CAVDRGRGTEAFF.

The chain joins TRBV4-2 to TRBJ2-5, with TRBD2 matching 8 bases. Trimming at V came to 1 base and at J to 2 bases, leaving 6 bases not matched to a gene. CDR1 LGHNA and CDR2 YNFKEQ come from the germline V gene. The CDR3 runs 16 residues. The CDR3 is CASSQGGAGAQETQYF. The CDR3 nucleotides are TGTGCCAGCAGCCAAGGAGGAGCGGGGGCACAAGAGACCCAGTACTTC.

This clone has more than one count but fewer than ten. The chain couples TRBV18 to TRBJ2-3; D is ambiguous. The CDR3 covers 12 residues. The ends were cut back, 3 bases at V and 5 bases at J, with 6 bases in the middle. Germline CDR1 KGHSH, CDR2 LQKENI. Here the CDR3 reads CASSPPGDTQYF. The CDR3 region has the DNA TGTGCCAGCTCACCCCCCGGAGATACGCAGTATTTT.

The V gene is TRBV6-5, the J gene TRBJ2-2; weak D call: TRBD1 (5 bases). V lost 0 bases, J lost 3 bases, and 11 bases lay in between. The CDR3 runs 16 residues. Germline CDR1 reads MNHEY; CDR2 reads SVGAGI. CDR3 sequence: CASSYSITGHTGELFF. In DNA, the CDR3 is TGTGCCAGCAGTTACTCGATAACAGGACACACCGGGGAGCTGTTTTTT.

This chain connects TRBV27 to TRBJ1-1; 9 bases agree with TRBD1. The trim removed 5 bases at V and 4 bases at J, leaving 8 bases unmatched. Germline lookup yields CDR1 MNHEY and CDR2 SMNVEV (reference sequence). The CDR3 runs to 15 residues. The CDR3 region is CASSLDTDRGTEAFF. As DNA, the CDR3 is TGTGCCAGCAGTCTCGACACGGACAGGGGCACTGAAGCTTTCTTT.

This chain uses TRBV7-9 with TRBJ2-7; no reliable D call. The CDR3 is made up of 14 amino acids. Trimming shortened V by 2 bases and J by 2 bases, and 10 bases separated the two germline ends. In germline, CDR1 is SEHNR, CDR2 FQNEAQ (reference sequence). CDR3 region: CASSLIGPTYEQYF. The CDR3 DNA is TGTGCCAGCAGCTTAATTGGTCCAACCTACGAGCAGTACTTC.

This chain links TRBV18 with TRBJ2-1, with 8 nucleotides matching TRBD2. The ends lost 1 base at V and 6 bases at J; junction bases unmatched: 8. The CDR3 has 16 residues. In germline, CDR1 is KGHSH, CDR2 LQKENI. CDR3 in amino acids: CASSPLGLAGSNEQFF. The CDR3, as DNA: TGTGCCAGCTCACCACTTGGGCTAGCGGGTTCCAATGAGCAGTTCTTC.

The chain links TRBV27 to TRBJ1-5, with D tentatively TRBD1 (6 bases). Germline CDR1 and CDR2: MNHEY and SMNVEV (reference sequence). The CDR3 is made up of 13 amino acids. The V and J ends lost 5 bases and 3 bases respectively, with 8 bases between them. The CDR3 sequence is CASSQGYNQPQHF. The CDR3 DNA reads TGTGCCAGCAGTCAGGGGTACAATCAGCCCCAGCATTTT.

The rearrangement links TRBV6-5 to TRBJ2-7; 10 nucleotides align to TRBD1. Trimming cost V 0 bases and J 3 bases; bases outside gene matches: 2. Germline assignment: CDR1 MNHEY and CDR2 SVGAGI. The CDR3 runs to 15 residues. The CDR3 nucleotides are TGTGCCAGCAGTTACTCGACAGGGGGCTTCTACGAGCAGTACTTC. Translation: CASSYSTGGFYEQYF.

The chain recombines TRBV29-1 with TRBJ2-7; 8 positions agree with TRBD2. The germline V gene has CDR1 SQVTM and CDR2 ANQGSEA. This CDR3 is built from 10 residues. Unmatched junction bases numbered 3, after V lost 6 bases and J lost 8 bases. The CDR3 reads CSVGRGKQYF. The CDR3 DNA reads as TGCAGCGTCGGGAGGGGCAAGCAGTACTTC.

The rearrangement uses TRBV25-1 and TRBJ2-5; 12 positions match TRBD2. CDR1 is MGHDK, CDR2 SYGVNS, per germline. After removal of 4 bases from V and 0 bases from J, the junction contained 6 bases not matched to a gene. There are 17 residues in the CDR3. The CDR3 protein is CASSAWTSGMYQETQYF. In DNA, the CDR3 is TGTGCCAGCAGTGCTTGGACTAGCGGGATGTACCAAGAGACCCAGTACTTC.

The CDR3 nucleotides read TGTGCCAGCAGCCAGGACCAGGGCTCTGGGGCCAACGTCCTGACTTTC. Translated, it gives CASSQDQGSGANVLTF. This chain connects TRBV4-2 to TRBJ2-6; D may be TRBD1 (5 bases). The V gene lost 3 bases and the J gene lost 0 bases, with 9 bases spanning the gap. This CDR3 has 16 amino acids. Germline CDR1 LGHNA, CDR2 YNFKEQ.

This clone appeared a single time. The CDR3 region is CASSHLLDSTDTQYF. The DNA for the CDR3 is TGTGCCAGCAGTCACCTACTAGACAGCACAGATACGCAGTATTTT. The J gene is TRBJ2-3, the V gene TRBV6-1, with a tentative D call TRBD2 (5 bases). Germline loops: CDR1 MNHNS, CDR2 SASEGT. This CDR3 region has 15 residues. The germline V and J ends were trimmed by 5 bases and 0 bases, with 12 bases remaining between them.

The CDR3 loop is CASNPTGAPLSYTGELFF. The CDR3 nucleotides are TGTGCCAGCAATCCGACAGGGGCTCCCCTATCTTACACCGGGGAGCTGTTTTTT. V is TRBV2 and J is TRBJ2-2; 8 positions agree with TRBD1. V gave up 7 bases and J gave up 3 bases; unmatched junction bases: 16. This CDR3 has 18 residues. The germline V gene has CDR1 SNHLY and CDR2 FYNNEI.